One sample yielded the 21 T cell receptor beta chains listed below, sequenced in a study of beta chain features in type 1 diabetes. The entirety of the isolated RNA underwent reverse transcription, so expressed TCRB transcripts were sequenced. TCRdb's table, derived via immunoSEQ multiplex PCR, lists solely in-frame clones and lacks some. The sample lists 60,000 or so clones; roughly 60% were seen once. The sample taken for sequencing was Tregs from blood. These receptors originate from a woman younger than 35 in good health.

The J gene is TRBJ1-1, the V gene TRBV7-8, with D tentatively TRBD1 (5 bases). Germline V gene lookup returns CDR1 SGHVS and CDR2 FQNEAQ. Trimming stripped 1 base from V and 4 bases from J, with 10 bases between. The CDR3 totals 14 residues. CDR3 sequence: CASSLVGGGTEAFF. CDR3 nucleotide sequence: TGTGCCAGCAGCTTAGTGGGGGGAGGCACTGAAGCTTTCTTT.

The table lists this clone with a few counts. Relative to the germline gene, one junction end is altered; a read error may explain this. The rearrangement uses TRBV10-3 and TRBJ1-1, with unresolved D. The CDR3 extends over 12 amino acids. Germline-derived CDR1 and CDR2 are ENHRY and SYGVKD. CDR3 in amino acids: CAISPQNAEAFF. The CDR3 DNA follows: TGTGCCATCAGTCCACAGAACGCTGAAGCTTTCTTT.

This clone was observed a handful of times. This chain links TRBV5-1 with TRBJ2-5; 9 bases are a match to TRBD1. J was trimmed by 5 bases and V by 3 bases; bases with no gene match: 5. Germline V CDR1 and CDR2: SGHRS, YFSETQ. This CDR3 spans 14 amino acids. The CDR3 DNA is TGCGCCAGCAGCTCAAACAGGGGGCTTGAGACCCAGTACTTC. Amino acid sequence: CASSSNRGLETQYF.

The genes are TRBV2 and TRBJ1-4, with 7 nucleotides matching TRBD1. V lost 6 bases and J lost 4; bases outside the gene matches: 5. In germline, CDR1 is SNHLY, CDR2 FYNNEI. The CDR3 has 14 amino acids. CDR3 residues: CASRTGPVNEKLFF. In nucleotides, the CDR3 is TGTGCCAGCAGGACAGGGCCTGTTAATGAAAAACTGTTTTTT.

This chain connects TRBV5-4 to TRBJ1-1; D perhaps matches TRBD1 (5 bases). V gave up 4 bases and J gave up 10 bases, with 17 bases separating them. The CDR3 runs 13 residues. Germline V CDR1 and CDR2: SGHNT, YYREEE (reference sequence). DNA for the CDR3: TGTGCCAGCAGCCCCCAAGACAGTAATCGAGCTTTCTTT. As protein: CASSPQDSNRAFF.

This clone was detected a few times. V usage is TRBV5-1 and J usage is TRBJ2-7; 8 bases map to TRBD1. The CDR3 totals 13 residues. Looked up from germline, CDR1 is SGHRS and CDR2 is YFSETQ. The trim removed 0 bases at V and 5 bases at J, leaving 1 base unmatched. CDR3 region: CASSLGQGNEQYF. The CDR3 nucleotides read TGCGCCAGCAGCTTGGGACAGGGGAACGAGCAGTACTTC.

The chain couples TRBV7-2 to TRBJ1-6; D uncertain. The germline V gene encodes CDR1 SGHTA and CDR2 FQGNSA. The ends were cut back, 2 bases at V and 7 bases at J, with 6 bases in the middle. The CDR3 is 13 amino acids. CDR3 amino acids: CASSLRENSPLHF. CDR3 nucleotides: TGTGCCAGCAGCTTACGGGAGAATTCACCCCTCCACTTT.

V gene TRBV7-3 combines with J gene TRBJ2-3; no firm D call. V lost 3 bases and J 0 bases, leaving 7 bases between the germline ends. In germline, CDR1 is SGHTA, CDR2 FQGTGA. The CDR3 runs 14 residues. CDR3 nucleotide sequence: TGTGCCAGCAGCTTCGGAGCTAGCACAGATACGCAGTATTTT. Translated, it gives CASSFGASTDTQYF.

This rearrangement joins TRBV6-5 to TRBJ2-7; 7 nucleotides agree with TRBD2. Germline-derived CDR1 and CDR2 are MNHEY and SVGAGI. This CDR3 comprises 13 residues. Losses at the gene ends were 11 bases for V and 0 bases for J; bases not matched to a gene: 7. The CDR3 region is CASRAGASYEQYF. DNA of the CDR3: TGTGCCTCGAGGGCGGGAGCCTCCTACGAGCAGTACTTC.

The chain carries TRBV11-1 and TRBJ1-2; 8 bases are shared with TRBD1. From germline, CDR1 is SGHAT and CDR2 FQDESV (reference sequence). The CDR3 contains 15 residues. Trimming at V came to 7 bases and at J to 7 bases, leaving 14 bases not matched to a gene. In DNA, the CDR3 is TGTGCCAGCACCCTCAGTCCAGGGGGCGCATCTGGCTACACCTTC. This encodes CASTLSPGGASGYTF.

The genes are TRBV28 and TRBJ2-7, with TRBD2 matching 8 bases. This CDR3 has 16 residues. With V trimmed by 6 bases and J by 7 bases, 17 bases remained unmatched. The germline V gene encodes CDR1 MDHEN and CDR2 SYDVKM. In nucleotides, the CDR3 is TGTGCCAGCAGCCCCCGGGAGGGGAAAGGGGCGGGGGAGCAGTACTTC. Amino acid sequence: CASSPREGKGAGEQYF.

The chain employs TRBV28 and TRBJ1-2, with a possible D match to TRBD1 (6 bases). The CDR3 loop spans 12 amino acids. The germline V gene has CDR1 MDHEN and CDR2 SYDVKM. Trimming removed 4 bases from V and 4 bases from J, with 7 bases in between. The CDR3 loop is CASSYRVYGYTF. The DNA of the CDR3 is TGTGCCAGCAGTTACAGGGTCTATGGCTACACCTTC.

This sequence joins TRBV9 and TRBJ2-1, with 8 nucleotides matching TRBD2. Unmatched junction bases numbered 7, after V lost 7 bases and J lost 10 bases. From germline, CDR1 is SGDLS and CDR2 YYNGEE. The CDR3 extends over 12 amino acids. The CDR3 loop reads CASRGLVGEQFF. CDR3 nucleotides: TGTGCCAGCCGGGGACTAGTTGGGGAGCAGTTCTTC.

This clone was seen a few times. The chain recombines TRBV18 with TRBJ1-2, with TRBD1 identical over 8 bases. V dropped 6 bases and J dropped 8; count of bases not matched to a gene: 8. Germline loops: CDR1 KGHSH, CDR2 LQKENI. The CDR3 runs to 13 residues. The CDR3 region is CASSDGQGEGYTF. Here the CDR3 DNA reads TGTGCCAGCTCGGATGGACAGGGCGAAGGCTACACCTTC.

This chain joins TRBV7-8 and TRBJ2-5; D might be TRBD2 (5 bases). This CDR3 region has 12 residues. With 8 bases removed from V and 4 bases from J, the gap between germline ends came to 11 bases. Germline CDR1 SGHVS, CDR2 FQNEAQ. The CDR3 sequence is CASGESGETQYF. CDR3 bases: TGTGCCAGCGGGGAGAGTGGAGAGACCCAGTACTTC.

This chain joins TRBV6-6 and TRBJ2-7, with D maybe TRBD2 (6 bases). Germline V gives CDR1 MNHNY, CDR2 SVGAGI (reference sequence). The CDR3 extends over 15 amino acids. V was clipped by 8 bases and J by 3 bases, with 20 bases between them. The CDR3 nucleotides are TGTGCCAGCTCCCCTGGGTGGGAGGAGAGCTACGAGCAGTACTTC. Its protein is CASSPGWEESYEQYF.

This clone was observed a few times. The chain uses TRBV7-9 and TRBJ1-4; 8 nucleotides match TRBD1. Per germline, CDR1 SEHNR and CDR2 FQNEAQ (reference sequence). The CDR3 totals 17 residues. The junction had 11 bases not matched to a gene; V was cut back by 3 bases and J by 5 bases. DNA for the CDR3: TGTGCCAGCAGCTTGGGACAGGTCACATACCACAATGAAAAACTGTTTTTT. This encodes CASSLGQVTYHNEKLFF.

This clone was detected a few times. This chain joins TRBV7-9 and TRBJ1-2, with 7 bases that match TRBD1. CDR3 length: 14 residues. V gave up 7 bases and J gave up 5 bases; unmatched junction bases: 10. Germline loops: CDR1 SEHNR, CDR2 FQNEAQ (reference sequence). DNA for the CDR3: TGTGCCAGCACTAAAACAGGGGCTCAATATGGCTACACCTTC. Its translation: CASTKTGAQYGYTF.

The chain combines TRBV4-2 with TRBJ1-2, with D hard to call. The germline V and J ends were trimmed by 1 base and 2 bases, with 11 bases remaining between them. The CDR3 runs to 15 residues. Germline V gives CDR1 LGHNA, CDR2 YNFKEQ. The CDR3 reads CASSQAEDRNYGYTF. The CDR3 nucleotides are TGTGCCAGCAGCCAAGCTGAGGATCGCAACTATGGCTACACCTTC.

CDR3 nucleotides: TGCGCCAGCAGGGACCCTGGGACAGGGCTCTACGAGCAGTACTTC. This translates into CASRDPGTGLYEQYF. The chain employs TRBV5-1 and TRBJ2-7; TRBD1 aligns across 9 bases. Germline CDR1 is SGHRS and CDR2 is YFSETQ. V lost 5 bases to trimming and J lost 3 bases; unmatched junction nucleotides: 9. The CDR3 has 15 amino acids.

The chain employs TRBV5-1 and TRBJ2-2; 8 bases map to TRBD2. The trim removed 0 bases at V and 6 bases at J, leaving 7 bases unmatched. Germline V gene lookup returns CDR1 SGHRS and CDR2 YFSETQ. This CDR3 spans 16 amino acids. In DNA, the CDR3 is TGCGCCAGCAGCTTGGTGCGGGGGGCGCGGGCCGGGGAGCTGTTTTTT. As protein: CASSLVRGARAGELFF.